Listed below are T cell receptor beta chains from one sample, sequenced in a study of blood T cell repertoires in COVID-19. Profiled with immunoSEQ multiplex PCR; TCRdb holds only in-frame clones, not every one. The data show roughly 430,000 clones, roughly 88% seen once. Sequenced material: PBMCs or T cells enriched from blood (not recorded which). The receptors derive from a woman between 35 and 50 years old with acute COVID-19. The CDR3 runs from the conserved cysteine through the conserved F or W. The D gene is left open where the match is weak. Clone size is stated in some rows and not others, as once, few, many or a class when expanded.

cdr3_nt	cdr3_aa	v_call	j_call	d_call	clone_size
TGTGCCAGCAGCTCGGCACTACTCTCTGGAAACACCATATATTTT	CASSSALLSGNTIYF	TRBV7-8	TRBJ1-3	.	.
TGTGCCAGCAGCTCCTTGAACTCTAACTATGGCTACACCTTC	CASSSLNSNYGYTF	TRBV5-6	TRBJ1-2	.	.
TGTGCCAGCAGCGTAGGGCAGGGGGGCAATCAGCCCCAGCATTTT	CASSVGQGGNQPQHF	TRBV9	TRBJ1-5	TRBD1	.
TGTGCCAGCAGTTCTTCAGGGTTGGGAAACACCATATATTTT	CASSSSGLGNTIYF	TRBV6-5	TRBJ1-3	.	once
TGTGCCACCTCTCCGGGACTAGCCTACGAGCAGTACTTC	CATSPGLAYEQYF	TRBV2	TRBJ2-7	TRBD2	.
TGTGCCAGCAGCCCTAGCGGGGCGTCGGACATTCAGTACTTC	CASSPSGASDIQYF	TRBV5-6	TRBJ2-4	TRBD2	once
TGTGCCAGCAGCTTATCTAGGGGAAGGCAGGGGTACAATGAGCAGTTCTTC	CASSLSRGRQGYNEQFF	TRBV7-9	TRBJ2-1	.	.
TGCAGCGTTGAAGATCTGTACAATGAGCAGTTCTTC	CSVEDLYNEQFF	TRBV29-1	TRBJ2-1	.	.
TGTGCCAGCAGCTTAGGTTTTCGCACAGGGGGTGACACTGAAGCTTTCTTT	CASSLGFRTGGDTEAFF	TRBV7-9	TRBJ1-1	TRBD1	.
TGTGCCATCAGTGAGTCCGTACTGACAGATCAGCCCCAGCATTTT	CAISESVLTDQPQHF	TRBV10-3	TRBJ1-5	.	.
TGCGCCAGCAGCCCGGGACAGGCGGAAGATACGCAGTATTTT	CASSPGQAEDTQYF	TRBV5-1	TRBJ2-3	TRBD1	.
TGTGCCAGTAGTTGGCAGCGATCACCCCTCCACTTT	CASSWQRSPLHF	TRBV19	TRBJ1-6	.	few
TGTGCCACCCTACTAAAGGGGACTAGTGCCGGGGAGCTGTTTTTT	CATLLKGTSAGELFF	TRBV2	TRBJ2-2	TRBD2	.
TGCGCCAGCAGTGAGTCGCGGAACCAAATCTATGGCTACACCTTC	CASSESRNQIYGYTF	TRBV10-2	TRBJ1-2	.	.
TGTGCCAGCAGCTCGAGGGAGACCCAGTACTTC	CASSSRETQYF	TRBV7-8	TRBJ2-5	.	.
TGTGCCAGCAGTCGGCGGGGGGGCATCAATGAGCAGTTCTTC	CASSRRGGINEQFF	TRBV6-2/TRBV6-3	TRBJ2-1	TRBD2	.
TGTGCCAGCTCAGATACAGCAAACTATGGCTACACCTTC	CASSDTANYGYTF	TRBV18	TRBJ1-2	.	once
TGTGCCAGCAGACTGACAGGGGCGCCGGTCCACGAGCAGTACTTC	CASRLTGAPVHEQYF	TRBV5-5	TRBJ2-7	TRBD1	few
TGTGCCAGCTCGTTCCTTGGCAGGGAGGGCAATCAGCCCCAGCATTTT	CASSFLGREGNQPQHF	TRBV18	TRBJ1-5	.	.
TGTGCCAGCTCACCCCGACAGGGTACCCCTCAGCCCCAGCATTTT	CASSPRQGTPQPQHF	TRBV18	TRBJ1-5	TRBD1	once
TGCGCCAGCAGCTTAGGACAGCACACAGATACGCAGTATTTT	CASSLGQHTDTQYF	TRBV5-1	TRBJ2-3	.	.
TGCGCCAGCAGCTTGAGAATAGGCAGACAAAACACTGAAGCTTTCTTT	CASSLRIGRQNTEAFF	TRBV5-1	TRBJ1-1	.	.
TGTGCCAGCAGCCGAGATAGCGGGGGAGGAGATACGCAGTATTTT	CASSRDSGGGDTQYF	TRBV5-4	TRBJ2-3	TRBD2	.
TGTGCCAGTATGTCTCAGTCTCGGGGGGAGCAGTACTTC	CASMSQSRGEQYF	TRBV19	TRBJ2-7	.	.
TGCGCCAGCAGCCACAATGGACAAAACTATGGCTACACCTTC	CASSHNGQNYGYTF	TRBV4-1	TRBJ1-2	.	.
TGTGCCAGCAGCCGTGACAGAAGATACGAAGCTTTCTTT	CASSRDRRYEAFF	TRBV5-6	TRBJ1-1	.	.
TGTGCCAGCAGCACGGGGACTAGCGGTAACATTCAGTACTTC	CASSTGTSGNIQYF	TRBV7-8	TRBJ2-4	TRBD2	.
TGTGCCATCAGGACGGACAGGGGCTCCTACGAGCAGTACTTC	CAIRTDRGSYEQYF	TRBV10-3	TRBJ2-7	TRBD1	.
TGTGCCAGCAGCCATAACGGAGACTATGGCTACACCTTC	CASSHNGDYGYTF	TRBV6-5	TRBJ1-2	.	.
TGTGCCAGCAGCCCCCCCTACAGGGGCCATAATTCACCCCTCCACTTT	CASSPPYRGHNSPLHF	TRBV6-2/TRBV6-3	TRBJ1-6	TRBD1	.
TGCGCCAGCCAAGCGGGGGGCACCGATACGCAGTATTTT	CASQAGGTDTQYF	TRBV5-1	TRBJ2-3	TRBD2	.
TGTGCCAGCAGCTTGGAGGAGGGTACGAATTCACCCCTCCACTTT	CASSLEEGTNSPLHF	TRBV5-8	TRBJ1-6	.	.
TGTGCCAGCTCTCGGACAGGGAACATGAACACTGAAGCTTTCTTT	CASSRTGNMNTEAFF	TRBV18	TRBJ1-1	TRBD1	.
TGTGCCAGCAGCCAATTATTCGCGGGGGGGCTACAGGAGCAGTTCTTC	CASSQLFAGGLQEQFF	TRBV14	TRBJ2-1	TRBD2	.
TGTGCCAGCAGTCCCGGGGGGGCCTACGAGCAGTACTTC	CASSPGGAYEQYF	TRBV12-3/TRBV12-4	TRBJ2-7	TRBD2	.
TGTGCCAGCAGCGAGGAGGTTAATCAGCCCCAGCATTTT	CASSEEVNQPQHF	TRBV21-1	TRBJ1-5	.	.
TGTGCCAGCAGCCGAAAACCGGGACAGGGAGGAACAACCAAAAACATTCAGTACTTC	CASSRKPGQGGTTKNIQYF	TRBV5-4	TRBJ2-4	TRBD1	.
TGCGCCAGCAGCCCCCACAGGGTCATGGTCGCAGATACGCAGTATTTT	CASSPHRVMVADTQYF	TRBV4-1	TRBJ2-3	.	.
TGTGCCTCCGAGCGGAGCTCCTATAATTCACCCCTCCACTTT	CASERSSYNSPLHF	TRBV30	TRBJ1-6	.	.
TGTGCCTGGAGTGTTCGGAACGATTCGGGGGGCGCCGATGGCTACACCTTC	CAWSVRNDSGGADGYTF	TRBV30	TRBJ1-2	.	.
TGTGCCAGCAGCTTATGGCGGGACAGGGGGACTGAAGCTTTCTTT	CASSLWRDRGTEAFF	TRBV11-2	TRBJ1-1	TRBD1	once
TGTGCCAGCAGCTTGGGACAGCCATTCTCGTCCTACGAGCAGTACTTC	CASSLGQPFSSYEQYF	TRBV5-4	TRBJ2-7	.	.
TGTGCCAGCAGCGTAGTGGCCTACACCGGGGAGCTGTTTTTT	CASSVVAYTGELFF	TRBV9	TRBJ2-2	.	.
TGTGCCAGCAGCCGGACAGGGCTGGACACCATATATTTT	CASSRTGLDTIYF	TRBV5-6	TRBJ1-3	TRBD1	.
TGTGCCTGGAGGAAGGGGTTTCGTAGCTACGAGCAGTACTTC	CAWRKGFRSYEQYF	TRBV30	TRBJ2-7	.	.
TGTGCCAGCAGACCCCACGGGGGGCAGCCCCAGCATTTT	CASRPHGGQPQHF	TRBV27	TRBJ1-5	.	.
TGTGCCAGCAGCCAAGGCTCGGGAGCGGGACAGCAGTTCTTC	CASSQGSGAGQQFF	TRBV3-1/TRBV3-2	TRBJ2-1	TRBD2	.
TGTGCCAGTAGTGCCGGGACAGATTCCGGGCGAATCAATCAGCCCCAGCATTTT	CASSAGTDSGRINQPQHF	TRBV19	TRBJ1-5	TRBD1	once